The 27 T cell receptor beta chains reported below all come from one sample, sequenced in a study of CD8 T cells in ankylosing spondylitis. Each CDR3 protein is one row after TCRdb ran MiXCR on the 5' RACE reads. Here the sample spans around 130,000 distinct CDR3 sequences, roughly an eighth being singletons. The material sequenced was blood, either unsorted or a sorted T cell fraction (not recorded which). The receptors stem from a female donor with ankylosing spondylitis or in good health (not recorded which).

The genes are TRBV5-1 and TRBJ2-7, with TRBD2 matching 8 bases. V gave up 5 bases and J gave up 3 bases; unmatched junction bases: 10. The CDR3 loop spans 15 amino acids. Germline V gene sequence: CDR1 SGHRS, CDR2 YFSETQ. The CDR3 region is CASRVERGSHYEQYF. CDR3 in DNA: TGCGCCAGCAGAGTAGAGCGGGGGTCTCACTACGAGCAGTACTTC.

On this clonotype: A much larger clonotype is one base distant, so this may be a read error. The genes are TRBV12-3 or TRBV12-4 and TRBJ1-2; no reliable D call. CDR3 length: 12 residues. The CDR3 protein is CASTSRFDGCTF. For the CDR3, the DNA is TGTGCCAGCACGTCAAGGTTTGATGGCTGCACCTTC.

This clonotype was counted at least ten times. The CDR3 loop reads CASSRGVKHETQYF. The CDR3 DNA sequence: TGTGCCAGCAGCCGCGGTGTGAAGCACGAGACCCAGTACTTC. V is TRBV6-2 or TRBV6-3 and J is TRBJ2-5; D not resolved. This CDR3 is 14 amino acids long. V shed 6 bases and J shed 5 bases, with 16 bases lying between them. Germline V gene lookup returns CDR1 MNHEY and CDR2 SVGEGT.

The J gene is TRBJ2-2, the V gene TRBV5-1; D is unresolved. The CDR3 extends over 13 amino acids. The V end was cut by 9 bases, the J end by 1 base, with 10 bases between. Germline V gene sequence: CDR1 SGHRS, CDR2 YFSETQ. CDR3: CANTRENTGELFF. CDR3 DNA: TGCGCCAACACTCGCGAGAACACCGGGGAGCTGTTTTTT.

This clonotype was seen repeatedly, ten times or more. The genes are TRBV5-5 and TRBJ1-4, with D hard to call. V was shortened by 1 base and J by 4 bases, with 11 bases between the two germline ends. Germline values: CDR1 SGHKS, CDR2 YYEKEE (reference sequence). The CDR3 contains 15 residues. The CDR3: CASSLTGWGNEKLFF. CDR3 DNA sequence: TGTGCCAGCAGCTTGACCGGGTGGGGTAATGAAAAACTGTTTTTT. Combining the CDR3 with reference TRBV5-5 and TRBJ1-4 gives the whole variable domain DAGVTQSPTHLIKTRGQQVTLRCSPISGHKSVSWYQQVLGQGPQFIFQYYEKEERGRGNFPDRFSARQFPNYSSELNVNALLLGDSALYLCASSLTGWGNEKLFFGSGTQLSVL.

This clonotype was seen only a few times. J is TRBJ1-1 and V is TRBV29-1; unclear D gene. V shed 3 bases and J shed 5 bases, with 19 bases lying between them. The CDR3 extends over 15 amino acids. Germline V lookup: CDR1 SQVTM, CDR2 ANQGSEA. The CDR3 DNA sequence: TGCAGCGTTGACCCAATCCCCCCGGGGAGGACTGAAGCTTTCTTT. Protein product: CSVDPIPPGRTEAFF.

This clonotype was counted between two and nine times. This chain uses TRBV7-2 with TRBJ2-2, with D possibly matching TRBD1 (6 bases). CDR1 SGHTA and CDR2 FQGNSA come from the germline V gene. Trimming stripped 1 base from V and 4 bases from J, with 10 bases between. The CDR3 totals 15 residues. The CDR3 nucleotides are TGTGCCAGCAGCTTAGGTGGACAGTCCACCGGGGAGCTGTTTTTT. This codes for CASSLGGQSTGELFF. Complete variable domain (other parts from reference TRBV7-2 and TRBJ2-2): GAGVSQSPSNKVTEKGKDVELRCDPISGHTALYWYRQSLGQGLEFLIYFQGNSAPDKSGLPSDRFSAERTGGSVSTLTIQRTQQEDSAVYLCASSLGGQSTGELFFGEGSRLTVL.

The CDR3 bases are TGCGCCAGCAGCTTGGTCGCAGCCGTACTGGTCGAGCAGTACTTC. Protein product: CASSLVAAVLVEQYF. This chain uses TRBV5-1 with TRBJ2-7; D ambiguous. The length of the CDR3 is 15 residues. Trimming cost V 0 bases and J 6 bases, with 16 bases left between them. Germline V lookup: CDR1 SGHRS, CDR2 YFSETQ.

This clonotype has only a few counts. The CDR3 bases are TGTGCCAGCAGCTTAAATCCAGGGGTGGGCGAGCAGTACTTC. This translates into CASSLNPGVGEQYF. The gene calls are TRBV7-3 and TRBJ2-7, with a weak D call TRBD1 (6 bases). The germline V and J ends were trimmed by 1 base and 6 bases, with 13 bases remaining between them. The CDR3 is made up of 14 amino acids. Germline V gives CDR1 SGHTA, CDR2 FQGTGA. Drawing the rest from reference TRBV7-3 and TRBJ2-7, the complete variable domain is GAGVSQTPSNKVTEKGKYVELRCDPISGHTALYWYRQSLGQGPEFLIYFQGTGAADDSGLPNDRFFAVRPEGSVSTLKIQRTERGDSAVYLCASSLNPGVGEQYFGPGTRLTVT.

There are many counts of this clonotype. The rearrangement links TRBV29-1 to TRBJ2-1; D is uncertain. V was cut by 5 bases and J by 6 bases, with 5 bases left in between. CDR1 is SQVTM and CDR2 is ANQGSEA in the germline V gene. CDR3 length: 10 residues. This chain's CDR3 is CSVILNEQFF. CDR3 nucleotide sequence: TGCAGCGTTATCCTCAATGAGCAGTTCTTC.

This clonotype came up a few times. The chain uses TRBV18 and TRBJ1-4, with D unresolved. CDR1 and CDR2 (germline): KGHSH, LQKENI. V gave up 6 bases and J gave up 0 bases, with 11 bases separating them. The length of the CDR3 is 15 residues. The CDR3 DNA reads TGTGCCAGCTCGCGTGACGGTGCAACTAATGAAAAACTGTTTTTT. Its translation is CASSRDGATNEKLFF.

A word on this clonotype: A much bigger clone sits one base away, suggesting this may be a read error. The rearrangement joins TRBV9 to TRBJ1-2, with a possible D match to TRBD1 (6 bases). CDR1 is SGDLS, CDR2 YYNGEE, per germline. The CDR3 runs to 13 residues. The V and J ends lost 9 bases and 5 bases respectively, with 17 bases between them. The CDR3 bases are TGTGCCAACAGTGATGGGACACTATATGGCTACACCTTC. This codes for CANSDGTLYGYTF.

About this clonotype itself: A read error is possible here, since a much larger clone lies one base away. The rearrangement links TRBV29-1 to TRBJ2-6, with 9 bases matching TRBD1. CDR1 SQVTM and CDR2 ANQGSEA come from the germline V gene. This CDR3 has 17 residues. The CDR3 DNA follows: TGCAGCGTTGGGCCGGGACAGGGCCTCTCTGGGCCCAACGTCCTGACTTTC. Amino acids: CSVGPGQGLSGPNVLTF.

This clonotype was seen only a few times. The V and J genes are TRBV5-6 and TRBJ2-2, with 10 bases that match TRBD2. The CDR3 contains 19 residues. J was trimmed by 1 base and V by 4 bases; bases with no gene match: 13. Germline CDR1 SGHDT, CDR2 YYEEEE. CDR3 residues: CASSPSHYLAGGNTGELFF. The CDR3 DNA follows: TGTGCCAGCAGCCCGTCGCACTACTTAGCGGGAGGGAACACCGGGGAGCTGTTTTTT.

Comment on this clonotype: This may be a read error, as it is one base from a much larger clone. This chain joins TRBV5-1 and TRBJ2-1; a possible D gene is TRBD2 (5 bases). Germline lookup yields CDR1 SGHRS and CDR2 YFSETQ. The CDR3 spans 14 residues. The CDR3 DNA is TGCGCCGGCAGCTTGAACCTACTAGGAGGTGAGCAGTTCTTC. Amino acid sequence: CAGSLNLLGGEQFF.

A few counts support this clonotype. This sequence joins TRBV28 and TRBJ2-3; D tentatively fits TRBD1 or TRBD2 (7 bases each). This CDR3 is built from 15 residues. Germline CDR1 reads MDHEN; CDR2 reads SYDVKM. The ends were cut back, 8 bases at V and 1 base at J, with 16 bases in the middle. CDR3 coding DNA: TGTGCCAGCCTACCGACAGGGAGGGGCACAGATACGCAGTATTTT. It is translated as CASLPTGRGTDTQYF.

In regard to this clonotype: A single base separates this from a much larger clone, so it may be a read error. This chain connects TRBV5-1 to TRBJ2-2, with D possibly being TRBD1 (6 bases). Trimming removed 5 bases from V and 6 bases from J, with 14 bases in between. The CDR3 length is 14 residues. Germline CDR1 reads SGHRS; CDR2 reads YFSETQ. Here the CDR3 reads CASSAGTLPGELFF. CDR3 nucleotides: TGCGCCAGCAGTGCCGGGACATTACCCGGGGAGCTGTTTTTT. Together with reference TRBV5-1 and TRBJ2-2, the CDR3 gives the full variable domain: KAGVTQTPRYLIKTRGQQVTLSCSPISGHRSVSWYQQTPGQGLQFLFEYFSETQRNKGNFPGRFSGRQFSNSRSEMNVSTLELGDSALYLCASSAGTLPGELFFGEGSRLTVL.

This chain connects TRBV5-1 to TRBJ2-1; 7 nucleotides align to TRBD2. V lost 0 bases and J lost 5; bases outside the gene matches: 2. The length of the CDR3 is 14 residues. Germline V CDR1 and CDR2: SGHRS, YFSETQ. The chain's CDR3 is CASSLERGDNEQFF. The CDR3 nucleotides are TGCGCCAGCAGCTTGGAACGGGGGGACAATGAGCAGTTCTTC. Complete variable domain (other parts from reference TRBV5-1 and TRBJ2-1): KAGVTQTPRYLIKTRGQQVTLSCSPISGHRSVSWYQQTPGQGLQFLFEYFSETQRNKGNFPGRFSGRQFSNSRSEMNVSTLELGDSALYLCASSLERGDNEQFFGPGTRLTVL.

The V and J genes are TRBV29-1 and TRBJ2-7; 9 positions match TRBD1. J lost 6 bases, V lost 5 bases, and 8 bases had no gene match. The CDR3 totals 13 residues. Germline V gives CDR1 SQVTM, CDR2 ANQGSEA. The CDR3 loop is CSVPGTGTAEQYF. The CDR3 bases are TGCAGCGTTCCCGGGACAGGGACTGCCGAGCAGTACTTC.

This clonotype was counted only a few times. The chain couples TRBV29-1 to TRBJ2-2; D is perhaps TRBD1 (5 bases). Trimming took off 5 bases at V and 1 base at J, with 11 bases between the two ends. CDR1 is SQVTM, CDR2 ANQGSEA, per germline. CDR3 size: 14 residues. The CDR3 nucleotides are TGCAGCGTTCGCCAGGGCCTGAACACCGGGGAGCTGTTTTTT. Its protein is CSVRQGLNTGELFF.

This clonotype was observed at least ten times. The chain carries TRBV5-1 and TRBJ2-3; D is undetermined. The germline V gene has CDR1 SGHRS and CDR2 YFSETQ. The V end lost 0 bases, the J end lost 0 bases, and 11 bases lay between the germline ends. The CDR3 spans 16 residues. The DNA for the CDR3 is TGCGCCAGCAGCTTGGGAACGGGCCCTAGCACAGATACGCAGTATTTT. Translating it yields CASSLGTGPSTDTQYF.

This clonotype was found a few times. The genes are TRBV15 and TRBJ2-7; no reliable D call. This CDR3 has 12 amino acids. Germline assignment: CDR1 LNHNV and CDR2 YYDKDF (reference sequence). V was trimmed by 0 bases and J by 3 bases, leaving 3 bases between them. In nucleotides, the CDR3 is TGTGCCACCAGCAGAGAATACTACGAGCAGTACTTC. Residues: CATSREYYEQYF.

This clonotype has only a few counts. The rearrangement joins TRBV29-1 to TRBJ2-1; 7 bases agree with TRBD2. V trimming: 7 bases; J trimming: 7 bases; junction bases outside the gene matches: 13. Germline V lookup: CDR1 SQVTM, CDR2 ANQGSEA. The CDR3 has 14 residues. CDR3 coding DNA: TGCAGCGGGTTGGCGGGAGTTTTTGGGAATGAGCAGTTCTTC. Encoded protein: CSGLAGVFGNEQFF.

The DNA for the CDR3 is TGTGCCTGGAGTGGTACAGCGGGCACAGATACGCAGTATTTT. Residues: CAWSGTAGTDTQYF. This chain uses TRBV30 with TRBJ2-3; the D gene is possibly TRBD2 (5 bases). Germline CDR1 is GTSNPN and CDR2 is SVGIG (reference sequence). CDR3 length: 14 residues. Trimming removed 1 base at V and 1 base at J, with 9 bases between.

This clonotype was found many times. The chain joins TRBV9 to TRBJ2-1, with D perhaps TRBD1 (5 bases). Germline CDR1 and CDR2: SGDLS and YYNGEE. CDR3 length equals 13 residues. Trimming removed 0 bases from V and 6 bases from J, with 7 bases in between. The CDR3 spells CASSVEQGNEQFF. The CDR3 DNA is TGTGCCAGCAGCGTAGAGCAGGGCAATGAGCAGTTCTTC.

This clonotype was counted at least ten times. The V call is TRBV5-1, the J call TRBJ1-1; tentatively, D is TRBD1 (5 bases). This CDR3 spans 15 amino acids. V was cut by 4 bases and J by 1 base, with 14 bases left in between. Germline CDR1 is SGHRS and CDR2 is YFSETQ. As DNA, the CDR3 is TGCGCCAGCAGCCCGGGGACCGTAGAGAACACTGAAGCTTTCTTT. Translated: CASSPGTVENTEAFF.

The CDR3 spells CASSADSGTDTQYF. Written as DNA, the CDR3 is TGTGCCAGCAGCGCAGACTCCGGCACAGATACGCAGTATTTT. This sequence joins TRBV6-4 and TRBJ2-3; no firm D call. V lost 6 bases and J 1 base, leaving 11 bases between the germline ends. The CDR3 spans 14 residues. Germline CDR1 MRHNA, CDR2 SNTAGT.